What follows are 5 T cell receptor beta chains derived from one specimen sequenced in a study of T cell changes during pregnancy in multiple sclerosis. The protocol was immunoSEQ multiplex PCR, while the TCRdb copy is restricted to in-frame clones and leaves out a portion. Of under 85,000 clones in the sample, just over 90% are singletons; the top ten hold roughly 0.44%. Here the sequenced sample was CD4+ T cells from peripheral blood mononuclear cells, taken in the second trimester of pregnancy. These receptors were taken from a female donor with multiple sclerosis, enrolled in a pregnancy study.

J is TRBJ1-1 and V is TRBV9; TRBD1 aligns across 8 bases. With V trimmed by 2 bases and J by 1 base, 7 bases remained unmatched. The CDR3 sequence is 16 residues long. Per germline, CDR1 SGDLS and CDR2 YYNGEE. The CDR3 loop is CASSVDSGTGNTEAFF. In DNA, the CDR3 is TGTGCCAGCAGCGTGGATTCCGGGACAGGGAACACTGAAGCTTTCTTT.

This chain joins TRBV4-3 and TRBJ1-3; possibly TRBD1 for D (6 bases). Germline CDR1 is LGHNA and CDR2 is YSLEER. The V gene lost 0 bases and the J gene lost 0 bases, with 15 bases spanning the gap. The CDR3 contains 18 residues. The CDR3 loop reads CASSQDSPGAYSGNTIYF. DNA for the CDR3: TGCGCCAGCAGCCAAGATAGCCCAGGGGCTTACTCTGGAAACACCATATATTTT.

The rearrangement joins TRBV28 to TRBJ2-7, with 13 bases fitting TRBD2. Germline CDR1 reads MDHEN; CDR2 reads SYDVKM. J lost 4 bases, V lost 7 bases, and 10 bases had no gene match. The CDR3 length is 16 residues. CDR3 protein: CASKGWTSGSLYEQYF. As DNA, the CDR3 is TGTGCCAGCAAGGGTTGGACTAGCGGGAGTCTGTACGAGCAGTACTTC.

The V call is TRBV5-1, the J call TRBJ2-3; D is ambiguous. This CDR3 has 17 residues. Germline loops: CDR1 SGHRS, CDR2 YFSETQ. Trimming left V 2 bases short and J 2 bases short, with 18 bases between. CDR3 loop: CASSFFKTRALTDTQYF. The CDR3 DNA follows: TGCGCCAGCAGCTTCTTCAAGACTCGTGCCCTCACAGATACGCAGTATTTT.

The V and J genes are TRBV15 and TRBJ1-1; D remains ambiguous. CDR1 is LNHNV and CDR2 is YYDKDF in the germline V gene (reference sequence). The CDR3 runs 14 residues. V lost 2 bases and J 2 bases, leaving 9 bases between the germline ends. CDR3 nucleotides: TGTGCCACCAGCAGAAAACGGGTAAACACTGAAGCTTTCTTT. Amino acid sequence: CATSRKRVNTEAFF. Using reference TRBV15 and TRBJ1-1 for the parts outside the CDR3, the full variable domain is DAMVIQNPRYQVTQFGKPVTLSCSQTLNHNVMYWYQQKSSQAPKLLFHYYDKDFNNEADTPDNFQSRRPNTSFCFLDIRSPGLGDTAMYLCATSRKRVNTEAFFGQGTRLTVV.